The present T cell receptor beta chain was sequenced within a study of blood T cells in healthy people across ages. A single count supports this clonotype. The antigen is unknown. Study outcomes and limitations: Estimates of total diversity, which came from one million sequenced T cells, were considered to be underestimates. Age showed a roughly linear inverse relationship with TCR beta diversity per million T cells.

Then a second PCR, running roughly 7 to 11 cycles, was carried out with a sample-barcoded 5' primer and a J-beta primer mix. The authors tagged each cDNA molecule using a template-switch adaptor with 12 random nucleotides. TCRdb processed the 5' RACE reads anew with MiXCR; each CDR3 protein has one entry. Of about a million distinct CDR3 sequences detected, 30% to 40% appear once; the ten largest clones hold around 14%. Germline assignment: CDR1 SQVTM and CDR2 ANQGSEA. V shed 7 bases and J shed 10 bases, with 19 bases lying between them. This CDR3 comprises 12 residues. Donors each provided 7.5 to 10 milliliters of peripheral blood.

The J gene is TRBJ1-1, the V gene TRBV29-1; D is undetermined. This sequence originates from a man aged 18 to 29 in good health. The sample taken for sequencing was blood. CDR3 residues: CSADGLGWSAFF. DNA for the CDR3: TGCAGCGCCGATGGGTTAGGGTGGTCAGCTTTCTTT.